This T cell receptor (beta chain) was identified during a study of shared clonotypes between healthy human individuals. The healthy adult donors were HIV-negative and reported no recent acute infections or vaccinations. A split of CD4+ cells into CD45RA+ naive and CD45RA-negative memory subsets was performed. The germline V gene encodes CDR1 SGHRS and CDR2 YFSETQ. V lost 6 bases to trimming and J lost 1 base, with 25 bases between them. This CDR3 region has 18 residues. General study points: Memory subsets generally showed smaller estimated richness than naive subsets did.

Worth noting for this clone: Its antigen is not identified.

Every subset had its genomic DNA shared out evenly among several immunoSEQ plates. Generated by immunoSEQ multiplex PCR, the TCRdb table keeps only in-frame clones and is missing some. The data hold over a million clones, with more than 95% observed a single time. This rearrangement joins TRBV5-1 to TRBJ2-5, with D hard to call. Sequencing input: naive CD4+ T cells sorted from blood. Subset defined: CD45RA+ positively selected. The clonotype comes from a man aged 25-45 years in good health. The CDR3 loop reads CASTFSWLGERLQETQYF. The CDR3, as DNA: TGCGCCAGCACCTTCTCTTGGTTGGGTGAAAGACTCCAAGAGACCCAGTACTTC.